This is a list of T cell receptor beta chains from one sample in a study of cytomegalovirus exposure and HLA in healthy donors. Using immunoSEQ multiplex PCR, the repertoire was profiled, and TCRdb retains in-frame clones only, with some absent. Here the sample spans about 160,000 clones, around four fifths being singletons. Sequencing was carried out using PBMCs. The source is a man in his forties or fifties in good health and CMV-seropositive. The CDR3 runs from the conserved cysteine through the conserved F or W. A D gene is named only where the DNA matches it firmly. The listing skips clone size in some rows; elsewhere it reads once, few, many or a size class.

CASSQGAGVVTGELFF	TGTGCCAGCAGCCAGGGGGCGGGAGTCGTCACCGGGGAGCTGTTTTTT	.	.	TRBV14	TRBJ2-2
CASSQAAVRSYEQYF	TGTGCCAGCAGCCAAGCGGCGGTCAGATCCTACGAGCAGTACTTC	.	.	TRBV5-5	TRBJ2-7
CASSSKTGYYGYTF	TGTGCCAGCAGCTCAAAGACAGGGTACTATGGCTACACCTTC	few	TRBD1	TRBV5-6	TRBJ1-2
CAIKSQGAAKLFF	TGTGCCATCAAGTCACAGGGGGCGGCAAAACTGTTTTTT	.	TRBD1	TRBV10-3	TRBJ1-4
CASSPRGNQPQHF	TGTGCCAGCAGCCCCCGAGGCAATCAGCCCCAGCATTTT	.	.	TRBV7-2	TRBJ1-5
CASSLSGGGANYNEQFF	TGTGCCAGCAGTTTATCGGGCGGGGGGGCCAACTACAATGAGCAGTTCTTC	.	TRBD2	TRBV28	TRBJ2-1
CASSQEILALSSYNSPLHF	TGCGCCAGCAGCCAAGAAATCCTCGCTCTCAGCTCCTATAATTCACCCCTCCACTTT	.	.	TRBV4-3	TRBJ1-6
CASSLLAGEYEQYF	TGTGCCAGCAGTTTATTAGCGGGAGAGTACGAGCAGTACTTC	.	TRBD2	TRBV27	TRBJ2-7
CASSPRGLETKNIQYF	TGTGCCAGCAGCCCCAGGGGGCTTGAAACCAAAAACATTCAGTACTTC	.	TRBD1	TRBV7-9	TRBJ2-4
CASSQVLGAEQFF	TGCGCCAGCAGCCAGGTGTTGGGGGCCGAGCAGTTCTTC	.	.	TRBV4-3	TRBJ2-1
CASSQGLQSNQPQHF	TGCGCCAGCAGCCAAGGACTGCAAAGCAATCAGCCCCAGCATTTT	.	.	TRBV4-1	TRBJ1-5
CASSEYSSYNSPLHF	TGTGCCAGCAGTGAATATAGCTCCTATAATTCACCCCTCCACTTT	.	.	TRBV25-1	TRBJ1-6
CAWRGQYNEQFF	TGTGCCTGGAGGGGACAGTACAATGAGCAGTTCTTC	few	TRBD1	TRBV30	TRBJ2-1
CASSLSWTSGPKNSYEQYF	TGTGCCAGCAGTTTAAGCTGGACTAGCGGGCCTAAAAACTCCTACGAGCAGTACTTC	once	TRBD2	TRBV27	TRBJ2-7
CAISGTGGWNTEAFF	TGTGCCATCAGTGGTACAGGGGGCTGGAACACTGAAGCTTTCTTT	.	TRBD1	TRBV10-3	TRBJ1-1
CAWRYGQNTEAFF	TGTGCCTGGAGGTACGGACAGAACACTGAAGCTTTCTTT	.	.	TRBV30	TRBJ1-1
CASRAGGQGETQYF	TGCGCCAGCAGAGCGGGGGGCCAGGGGGAGACCCAGTACTTC	.	TRBD2	TRBV5-1	TRBJ2-5
CASKRGNNEQFF	TGTGCCAGTAAGAGAGGAAACAATGAGCAGTTCTTC	.	.	TRBV19	TRBJ2-1
CASSLLSRDSRWTQYF	TGTGCCAGCAGTTTATTATCCAGGGACAGCCGGTGGACCCAGTACTTC	.	TRBD1	TRBV28	TRBJ2-5
CASSQGETGRTEAFF	TGCGCCAGCAGCCAAGGTGAAACAGGGCGGACTGAAGCTTTCTTT	.	.	TRBV4-1	TRBJ1-1
CASLTLTYEQYF	TGTGCCAGCCTCACTCTTACCTACGAGCAGTACTTC	.	.	TRBV6-1	TRBJ2-7
CASSPPDQPQHF	TGTGCCAGCAGTCCCCCGGATCAGCCCCAGCATTTT	.	.	TRBV2	TRBJ1-5
CASSQQGESTGELFF	TGTGCCAGCAGCCAACAGGGTGAGTCTACCGGGGAGCTGTTTTTT	.	.	TRBV14	TRBJ2-2
CASSWPGLEQFF	TGTGCCAGCAGCTGGCCGGGACTAGAGCAGTTCTTC	.	TRBD2	TRBV7-2	TRBJ2-1
CASSSRDRVNEQYF	TGTGCCAGCAGTTCACGGGACAGGGTAAACGAGCAGTACTTC	.	TRBD1	TRBV2	TRBJ2-7
CASSQYGSEGANSYEQYF	TGCGCCAGCAGCCAATATGGTTCAGAGGGGGCGAACTCCTACGAGCAGTACTTC	.	TRBD1	TRBV4-1	TRBJ2-7
CAISPGLNTEAFF	TGTGCCATCAGTCCAGGGTTAAACACTGAAGCTTTCTTT	.	.	TRBV10-3	TRBJ1-1
CAWPKPGEGYTF	TGTGCCTGGCCCAAGCCCGGTGAAGGCTACACCTTC	.	.	TRBV30	TRBJ1-2
CSVDRVGGNHEQYF	TGCAGCGTTGATAGAGTTGGAGGGAACCACGAGCAGTACTTC	few	.	TRBV29-1	TRBJ2-7
CASSLDRDYGYTF	TGTGCCAGCAGCTTAGACAGGGACTATGGCTACACCTTC	.	TRBD1	TRBV7-3	TRBJ1-2
CASSPSAGLAGGYTGELFF	TGTGCCAGCAGCCCATCAGCGGGACTAGCGGGGGGGTACACCGGGGAGCTGTTTTTT	.	TRBD2	TRBV7-2	TRBJ2-2
CASSTPSGSGNTIYF	TGTGCCAGCAGTACCCCCTCGGGCTCTGGAAACACCATATATTTT	.	.	TRBV28	TRBJ1-3
CASSTTGTGGVNEQFF	TGCGCCAGCAGCACTACCGGGACAGGGGGCGTCAATGAGCAGTTCTTC	few	TRBD1	TRBV5-1	TRBJ2-1
CASATDQGHEQYF	TGCGCCAGCGCCACGGACCAGGGTCACGAGCAGTACTTC	once	.	TRBV5-1	TRBJ2-7
CASSVGKGQGFYEQYF	TGTGCCAGCAGCGTAGGGAAGGGACAGGGGTTCTACGAGCAGTACTTC	.	TRBD1	TRBV9	TRBJ2-7
CASSVGPPTAKNIQYF	TGCGCCAGCAGCGTTGGGCCTCCAACAGCCAAAAACATTCAGTACTTC	.	.	TRBV5-1	TRBJ2-4
CASSAEGELFF	TGTGCCAGCAGCGCGGAAGGGGAGCTGTTTTTT	.	.	TRBV6-6	TRBJ2-2
CASRPGTKTNYGYTF	TGTGCCAGCAGGCCCGGGACAAAAACTAACTATGGCTACACCTTC	once	.	TRBV6-5	TRBJ1-2
CASSFDLSSGRGDGYTF	TGTGCCAGCAGCTTTGACCTCAGTTCCGGGCGGGGCGATGGCTACACCTTC	.	.	TRBV7-2	TRBJ1-2
CSGGGQGNTEAFF	TGCAGCGGGGGGGGGCAGGGGAACACTGAAGCTTTCTTT	.	.	TRBV29-1	TRBJ1-1
CASSITAQLGDTQYF	TGTGCCAGTAGTATTACCGCACAACTAGGCGATACGCAGTATTTT	once	.	TRBV19	TRBJ2-3
CASRGLAGKNEQFF	TGTGCCAGCAGGGGGCTAGCGGGGAAGAATGAGCAGTTCTTC	.	TRBD2	TRBV27	TRBJ2-1
CASSLGQSQETQYF	TGTGCCAGCAGCTTGGGACAGTCACAAGAGACCCAGTACTTC	.	.	TRBV5-4	TRBJ2-5
CASRARLVGTDTQYF	TGTGCCAGCAGAGCTCGCTTGGTAGGCACAGATACGCAGTATTTT	.	.	TRBV2	TRBJ2-3
CASGLYRTGAGVSYGYTF	TGTGCCAGCGGACTATATCGGACAGGGGCAGGGGTTAGCTATGGCTACACCTTC	.	TRBD1	TRBV27	TRBJ1-2
CASSPQGQNYEQYF	TGTGCCAGTAGTCCCCAGGGCCAAAACTACGAGCAGTACTTC	.	.	TRBV19	TRBJ2-7
CASSVSHRDYEQYF	TGTGCCAGCAGCGTAAGCCACAGGGATTACGAGCAGTACTTC	few	.	TRBV9	TRBJ2-7